This T cell receptor beta chain was identified in a study of CXCR3-negative and CXCR3-positive naive CD8 T cells. Study overall: Every library held about 1.5 +/- 0.3 million TRB reads, and the total came to approximately 140 million.

By phenotype, naive CD8+ T cells were CD45RO-CCR7+CD27+CD95-. For this clonotype: Its antigen is unidentified.

The CDR3 has 14 residues. Study findings and constraints: Greater hydrophobicity was found in TRB CDR3s of CXCR3-positive naive cells than of CXCR3-negative naive cells. For memory CD8+ cells diversity was much lower, but both naive subsets had comparably high diversity.

The TRB cDNA libraries were prepared by 5' RACE with UMI labels. TCRdb reprocessed the 5' RACE reads, keeping one entry per CDR3 protein, no DNA. In all, the sample yields tens of thousands of distinct CDR3 sequences. The sequencing sample was made of naive CXCR3- CD8+ T cells from blood. Subset: CD45RO-CCR7+CD27+CD95- naive CD8+ T cells lacking CXCR3 (TNR3-). The genes are TRBV12-3 or TRBV12-4 and TRBJ1-1; TCRdb names TRBD1, which stays unverified in the absence of DNA. The origin of this receptor is a human donor in good health. Some clones in this sample may be carry-over from other donors' samples. CDR3 region: CASSAPGTGPEAFF.